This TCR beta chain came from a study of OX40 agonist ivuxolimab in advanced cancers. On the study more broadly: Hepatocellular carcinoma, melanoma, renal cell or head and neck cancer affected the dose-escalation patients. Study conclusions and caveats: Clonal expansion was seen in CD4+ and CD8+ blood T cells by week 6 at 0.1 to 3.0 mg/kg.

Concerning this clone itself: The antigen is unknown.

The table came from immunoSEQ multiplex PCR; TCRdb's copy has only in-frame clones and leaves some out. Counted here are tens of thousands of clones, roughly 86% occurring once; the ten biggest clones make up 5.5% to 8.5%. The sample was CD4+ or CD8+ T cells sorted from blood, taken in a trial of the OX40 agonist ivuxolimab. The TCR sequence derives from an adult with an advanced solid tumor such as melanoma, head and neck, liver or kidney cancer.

This CDR3 is CASSIGQTTNEKLFF. In DNA form, the CDR3 reads TGTGCCAGTAGTATTGGGCAGACAACTAATGAAAAACTGTTTTTT. The V call is TRBV19, the J call TRBJ1-4, with D unclear. The CDR3 is 15 residues long. Germline V lookup: CDR1 LNHDA, CDR2 SQIVND (reference sequence). V lost 3 bases and J lost 0, with 8 bases in between.